The following is a T cell receptor (beta chain) sequence with its context. The antigen is undetermined. Assay: immunoSEQ multiplex PCR; the TCRdb copy retains only in-frame clones and omits some. The sample includes 130,000 to 150,000 clones, about 92% of them seen just once. The data are from a study of T cell responses to AZD1222 COVID-19 vaccine. Whole-study context: Analysis merged second doses at about 4 or about 12 weeks.

Regarding the study as a whole: Only a handful of people who got AZD1222 tested seropositive at baseline. Epitopes outside B.1.351 and B.1.1.7 mutated regions reportedly drew nearly half of spike TCRs.

Germline V gene data show CDR1 as KGHSH and CDR2 as LQKENI. The CDR3 is made up of 15 amino acids. V trimming: 3 bases; J trimming: 9 bases; junction bases outside the gene matches: 9. The J gene is TRBJ2-7, the V gene TRBV18; TRBD2 aligns across 12 bases. This sequence was found in an adult in good health. The source was peripheral blood, collected on day 0 of AZD1222 vaccination. The CDR3 DNA sequence: TGTGCCAGCTCACCGTACGAGACTAGCGGGGGAGTGCAGTACTTC. It specifies CASSPYETSGGVQYF.